A selection of T cell receptor beta chains follows, all from one sample in a study of blood T cell repertoires in COVID-19. Generated by immunoSEQ multiplex PCR, the TCRdb table keeps only in-frame clones and is missing some. The sample records nearly 80,000 clones, 70% to 90% being singletons. Sequencing was performed on peripheral blood. The receptor source for this set is a woman aged 80 or over with active or convalescent COVID-19. Each CDR3 is given with its conserved first and last residue. The D gene is left open where the match is weak. Clone size is given for some rows only: seen once, a few or many times, or a class if the clone is expanded.

clone_size d_call j_call v_call cdr3_aa cdr3_nt
. TRBD1 TRBJ1-2 TRBV7-2 CASSYGTGGYYGYTF TGTGCCAGCAGCTATGGGACAGGGGGCTACTATGGCTACACCTTC
few TRBD1 TRBJ1-3 TRBV5-1 CASSPGQLTGNTIYF TGCGCCAGCAGCCCGGGACAGTTGACTGGAAACACCATATATTTT
. TRBD1 TRBJ2-1 TRBV7-9 CASSLLPRGTGPYNEQFF TGTGCCAGCAGCTTACTCCCGCGGGGGACAGGGCCTTACAATGAGCAGTTCTTC
. TRBD2 TRBJ2-7 TRBV6-6 CASSYGRAADYEQYF TGTGCCAGCAGTTACGGGAGGGCGGCCGATTACGAGCAGTACTTC
. . TRBJ2-3 TRBV10-3 CAISEPTRSTDTQYF TGTGCCATCAGTGAGCCCACACGTAGCACAGATACGCAGTATTTT
. TRBD2 TRBJ2-1 TRBV5-1 CASWGASGSIDEQFF TGCGCCAGCTGGGGAGCTAGCGGGAGTATCGATGAGCAGTTCTTC
. TRBD2 TRBJ2-2 TRBV3-1/TRBV3-2 CASSQGLAVFDAGELFF TGTGCCAGCAGCCAAGGACTAGCGGTTTTCGACGCCGGGGAGCTGTTTTTT
once TRBD1 TRBJ2-7 TRBV10-3 CAISLQGASEQYF TGTGCCATCAGCCTACAGGGGGCAAGCGAGCAGTACTTC
. . TRBJ2-7 TRBV5-1 CASSLTSATYEQYF TGCGCCAGCAGCTTAACAAGCGCGACCTACGAGCAGTACTTC
. TRBD1 TRBJ2-7 TRBV20-1 CSASPLGTGAYEQYF TGCAGTGCTAGTCCTTTGGGGACAGGGGCCTACGAGCAGTACTTC
once . TRBJ2-7 TRBV11-2 CASTGGYEQYF TGTGCCAGCACCGGCGGCTACGAGCAGTACTTC
. TRBD1 TRBJ2-1 TRBV28 CASSPPDRGGEQFF TGTGCCAGCAGTCCCCCGGACAGGGGTGGTGAGCAGTTCTTC
. TRBD1 TRBJ1-4 TRBV5-6 CASSFSSGQGAAKKLFF TGTGCCAGCAGCTTTTCCTCGGGACAGGGGGCCGCAAAAAAACTGTTTTTT
. . TRBJ2-2 TRBV21-1 CASSKLAGVVTGELFF TGTGCCAGCAGCAAACTAGCGGGAGTGGTCACCGGGGAGCTGTTTTTT
. . TRBJ1-2 TRBV7-9 CASSLTPGALDGYTF TGTGCCAGCAGCTTAACTCCAGGGGCCTTGGATGGCTACACCTTC
. TRBD1 TRBJ1-6 TRBV10-3 CAIRRDRGNSPLHF TGTGCCATCAGGCGGGACAGGGGTAATTCACCCCTCCACTTT
. TRBD2 TRBJ2-7 TRBV5-4 CASSPSGGLGYEQYF TGTGCCAGCAGCCCTAGCGGGGGGCTGGGCTACGAGCAGTACTTC
. TRBD1 TRBJ2-1 TRBV6-2/TRBV6-3 CASSGDRGNEQFF TGTGCCAGCAGCGGGGACAGGGGCAATGAGCAGTTCTTC
. TRBD2 TRBJ2-1 TRBV27 CASTDWAAGGTEQFF TGTGCCAGCACCGACTGGGCTGCGGGAGGTACTGAGCAGTTCTTC
. TRBD2 TRBJ2-3 TRBV2 CASSILAGGTDTQYF TGTGCCAGCAGTATCTTAGCGGGAGGCACAGATACGCAGTATTTT
few TRBD1 TRBJ1-2 TRBV24-1 CASKDHRGRPELLYGYTF TGTGCCTCCAAAGACCACAGGGGGCGGCCCGAACTTCTTTATGGCTACACCTTC
. . TRBJ1-3 TRBV30 CAWKAGNSGNTIYF TGTGCCTGGAAGGCAGGGAACTCTGGAAACACCATATATTTT
. . TRBJ2-7 TRBV6-2/TRBV6-3 CASSQSAYEQYF TGTGCCAGCAGCCAAAGCGCCTACGAGCAGTACTTC
. . TRBJ2-1 TRBV5-6 CASSRGQFPTKYNEQFF TGTGCCAGCAGCCGAGGACAGTTCCCCACAAAATACAATGAGCAGTTCTTC
. TRBD1 TRBJ1-2 TRBV6-2/TRBV6-3 CASSPTGGDGYTF TGTGCCAGCAGCCCGACAGGGGGAGATGGCTACACCTTC
. TRBD2 TRBJ2-7 TRBV14 CASSPSTSGLAGAEYEQYF TGTGCCAGCAGCCCTTCAACATCCGGACTAGCGGGTGCAGAGTACGAGCAGTACTTC
few . TRBJ1-6 TRBV11-2 CASSFSPGVNSPLHF TGTGCCAGCAGCTTCAGCCCCGGGGTTAATTCACCCCTCCACTTT
. TRBD2 TRBJ2-1 TRBV18 CASSPFSGGAYNEQFF TGTGCCAGCTCACCCTTTAGCGGGGGGGCCTACAATGAGCAGTTCTTC
. TRBD1 TRBJ1-1 TRBV6-2/TRBV6-3 CASSYLQGKEHTEAFF TGTGCCAGCAGTTACCTACAGGGGAAAGAGCACACTGAAGCTTTCTTT
. TRBD1 TRBJ2-5 TRBV27 CASTGQGQETQYF TGTGCCAGCACCGGACAGGGGCAAGAGACCCAGTACTTC
. . TRBJ1-3 TRBV12-3/TRBV12-4 CASSFRNTIYF TGTGCCAGCAGTTTTAGAAACACCATATATTTT
. . TRBJ2-1 TRBV6-4 CASSLGRGPFQEQFF TGTGCCAGCAGCCTTGGAAGGGGCCCCTTCCAGGAGCAGTTCTTC
few TRBD1 TRBJ2-1 TRBV10-1 CASSRDRGNEQFF TGCGCCAGCTCCCGGGACAGGGGTAATGAGCAGTTCTTC
. TRBD2 TRBJ2-7 TRBV7-9 CASSLAGTSETYEQYF TGTGCCAGCAGCCTGGCCGGGACTAGCGAAACCTACGAGCAGTACTTC
. . TRBJ1-5 TRBV21-1 CASSPRRPRVNQPQHF TGTGCCAGCAGCCCCCGACGTCCCAGGGTTAATCAGCCCCAGCATTTT
. . TRBJ2-1 TRBV15 CATSRAGAPYNEQFF TGTGCCACCAGCAGAGCGGGAGCACCCTACAATGAGCAGTTCTTC
. TRBD1 TRBJ2-5 TRBV7-2 CASSLATGGGETQYF TGTGCCAGCAGCTTAGCGACAGGGGGCGGGGAGACCCAGTACTTC
. TRBD1 TRBJ1-6 TRBV7-2 CASRVDRANSPLHF TGTGCCAGCAGAGTGGACAGGGCGAATTCACCCCTCCACTTT
. . TRBJ2-5 TRBV3-1/TRBV3-2 CASSLSGGETQYF TGTGCCAGCAGCCTCTCCGGCGGAGAGACCCAGTACTTC
. TRBD1 TRBJ1-2 TRBV5-1 CASALGTGGPGYGYTF TGCGCCAGTGCCTTGGGAACAGGGGGCCCGGGCTATGGCTACACCTTC